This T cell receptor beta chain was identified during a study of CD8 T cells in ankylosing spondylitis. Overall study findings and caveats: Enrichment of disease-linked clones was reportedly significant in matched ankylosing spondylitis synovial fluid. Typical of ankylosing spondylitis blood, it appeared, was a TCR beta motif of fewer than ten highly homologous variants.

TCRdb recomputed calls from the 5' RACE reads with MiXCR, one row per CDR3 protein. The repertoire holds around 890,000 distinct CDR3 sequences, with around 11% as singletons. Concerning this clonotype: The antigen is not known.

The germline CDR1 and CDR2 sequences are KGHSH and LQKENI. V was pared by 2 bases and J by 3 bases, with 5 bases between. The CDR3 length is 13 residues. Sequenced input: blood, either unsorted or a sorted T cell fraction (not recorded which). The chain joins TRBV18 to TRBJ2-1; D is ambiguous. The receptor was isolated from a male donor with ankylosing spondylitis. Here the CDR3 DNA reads TGTGCCAGCTCACCAGGGGTCTACAATGAGCAGTTCTTC. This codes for CASSPGVYNEQFF. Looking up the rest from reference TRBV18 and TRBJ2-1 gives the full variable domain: NAGVMQNPRHLVRRRGQEARLRCSPMKGHSHVYWYRQLPEEGLKFMVYLQKENIIDESGMPKERFSAEFPKEGPSILRIQQVVRGDSAAYFCASSPGVYNEQFFGPGTRLTVL.